This TCR beta chain was obtained from a study of blood T cell repertoires in COVID-19. Study information: Samples of COVID-19 (acute and convalescent) were obtained from the United States, Italy and Spain.

Original analysis: Researchers report that nucleated cell counts were estimated from reference gene primer amplification. Assay used: immunoSEQ multiplex PCR; TCRdb lists only in-frame clones, some missing. V and J calls and clone size are those listed in that table; D and trimming were worked out from the DNA. The sample lists over 150,000 clones; approximately 80% were seen once. CDR1 and CDR2 (germline): SGHTS, YDEGEE. CDR3 length equals 10 residues. The V end was cut by 0 bases, the J end by 10 bases, with 5 bases between. The receptor was isolated from a woman aged 60-70 years with acute or convalescent COVID-19. Sequenced material: peripheral blood. The V and J genes are TRBV5-8 and TRBJ2-7, with D perhaps matching TRBD1 (5 bases). This CDR3 reads CASSLGGQYF. The CDR3 nucleotides are TGTGCCAGCAGCTTGGGGGGCCAGTACTTC.